This TCR beta chain was retrieved from a study of blood T cell repertoires in COVID-19. As originally analysed: Amplification of reference gene primers was used by the study to estimate nucleated cell counts. Libraries were prepared by immunoSEQ multiplex PCR; TCRdb keeps only in-frame clonotypes and omits some of them. V and J calls and clone size are copied from that table; D and trimming were computed from the DNA. The data contain 250,000 to 350,000 clones, approximately 84% of them seen just once; the ten biggest clones take up more than 9%. The CDR3 sequence is 13 residues long. The V gene's germline CDR1 is MNHEY and CDR2 SVGAGI. The germline V and J ends were trimmed by 2 bases and 1 base, with 5 bases remaining between them.

Material: PBMCs or T cells enriched from blood (not recorded which). The sequence was collected from a woman aged 18-30 years who had recovered from COVID-19. The chain recombines TRBV6-5 with TRBJ1-2; D gene uncertain. The chain's CDR3 is CASSYGVNYGYTF. The CDR3 DNA reads TGTGCCAGCAGTTACGGAGTTAACTATGGCTACACCTTC.